One sample yielded the 27 T cell receptor beta chains listed below, sequenced in a study of T cell repertoires in cytomegalovirus infection. MiXCR was run by TCRdb on the reads, yielding one entry per CDR3 protein. The top ten clones hold about 4.5% of a sample with around 300,000 distinct CDR3 sequences, 9.5% of them seen once. The sequenced sample was PBMCs. Source of these receptors: a human donor in good health (CMV status not recorded). Some clones in this sample may be carry-over from other donors' samples.

This clonotype showed up many times. This chain joins TRBV7-6 and TRBJ2-3; D perhaps matches TRBD1 (5 bases). V lost 1 base to trimming and J lost 3 bases, with 14 bases between them. Germline CDR1 is SGHVS and CDR2 is FNYEAQ. This CDR3 comprises 16 residues. CDR3 nucleotides: TGTGCCAGCAGCTTAGGGCAGGGTGGATTAACAGATACGCAGTATTTT. Protein: CASSLGQGGLTDTQYF.

This clonotype was counted at least ten times. V usage is TRBV6-6 and J usage is TRBJ1-5; D is perhaps TRBD1 (5 bases). Germline V gene data show CDR1 as MNHNY and CDR2 as SVGAGI (reference sequence). Trimming removed 2 bases from V and 4 bases from J, with 12 bases in between. The CDR3 sequence is 15 residues long. The CDR3 DNA follows: TGTGCCAGCAGTTACCTCCGGACACGAAATCAGCCCCAGCATTTT. Encoded protein: CASSYLRTRNQPQHF.

This clonotype was seen only a few times. The chain uses TRBV20-1 and TRBJ1-3; TRBD1 is a possible D gene (6 bases). The CDR3 is 14 amino acids. V was trimmed by 6 bases and J by 1 base, leaving 13 bases between them. Germline V gene sequence: CDR1 DFQATT, CDR2 SNEGSKA (reference sequence). The CDR3 DNA reads as TGCAGTGCGCTTACAGGGAGGTCTGGAAACACCATATATTTT. Amino acids: CSALTGRSGNTIYF.

This clonotype has at least ten counts. The genes are TRBV7-2 and TRBJ1-2; TRBD1 agrees at 8 bases. With V trimmed by 5 bases and J by 8 bases, 10 bases remained unmatched. Germline V CDR1 and CDR2: SGHTA, FQGNSA. The CDR3 has 14 amino acids. The CDR3 loop is CASSPGQGGMGYTF. The CDR3 DNA follows: TGTGCCAGCAGCCCCGGACAGGGTGGCATGGGCTACACCTTC.

This clonotype was detected a few times. This rearrangement joins TRBV6-2 or TRBV6-3 to TRBJ1-5; D gene ambiguous. The V gene lost 2 bases and the J gene lost 8 bases, with 19 bases spanning the gap. CDR1 is MNHEY and CDR2 is SVGEGT in the germline V gene. The CDR3 runs to 16 residues. The CDR3 nucleotides are TGTGCCAGCAGTTACCCCTCTAGTCTCGCAAAGGAGCCCCAGCATTTT. Protein product: CASSYPSSLAKEPQHF.

The chain recombines TRBV27 with TRBJ2-7; TRBD1 is a possible D gene (5 bases). V lost 7 bases, J lost 3 bases, and 19 bases lay in between. Germline assignment: CDR1 MNHEY and CDR2 SMNVEV (reference sequence). The CDR3 length is 15 residues. CDR3 sequence (DNA): TGTGCCAGCACCCAATGGGGCGGAGTCAGCTACGAGCAGTACTTC. It encodes CASTQWGGVSYEQYF.

This rearrangement joins TRBV5-6 to TRBJ2-7, with 9 bases that match TRBD2. V lost 6 bases to trimming and J lost 3 bases; unmatched junction nucleotides: 7. Germline V gene lookup returns CDR1 SGHDT and CDR2 YYEEEE. The CDR3 is made up of 14 amino acids. CDR3 DNA sequence: TGTGCCAGCACCAGACTAGCGGAAATCTACGAGCAGTACTTC. This codes for CASTRLAEIYEQYF.

This chain connects TRBV14 to TRBJ2-1, with 9 positions matching TRBD1. The CDR3 sequence is 15 residues long. CDR1 and CDR2 (germline): SGHDN, FVKESK. J lost 9 bases, V lost 0 bases, and 6 bases had no gene match. This chain's CDR3 is CASSQEQGAVREQFF. CDR3 sequence (DNA): TGTGCCAGCAGCCAAGAACAGGGGGCCGTTCGTGAGCAGTTCTTC.

This clonotype was observed a few times. The chain combines TRBV15 with TRBJ2-7; 9 nucleotides align to TRBD2. Germline trimming cut 2 bases from V and 1 base from J; bases unmatched to any gene: 0. CDR1 and CDR2 (germline): LNHNV, YYDKDF (reference sequence). The CDR3 runs 14 residues. In DNA form, the CDR3 reads TGTGCCACCAGCAGAAGCGGGGGGTCCTACGAGCAGTACTTC. Translated, it gives CATSRSGGSYEQYF. Looking up the rest from reference TRBV15 and TRBJ2-7 gives the full variable domain: DAMVIQNPRYQVTQFGKPVTLSCSQTLNHNVMYWYQQKSSQAPKLLFHYYDKDFNNEADTPDNFQSRRPNTSFCFLDIRSPGLGDTAMYLCATSRSGGSYEQYFGPGTRLTVT.

This clonotype was observed a few times. V and J are TRBV5-4 and TRBJ1-2, with no clear D. This CDR3 comprises 15 residues. The germline V gene encodes CDR1 SGHNT and CDR2 YYREEE (reference sequence). Trimming removed 3 bases at V and 0 bases at J, with 12 bases between. Here the CDR3 reads CASSSPGFSNYGYTF. The CDR3 nucleotides read TGTGCCAGCAGCTCGCCCGGGTTCTCTAACTATGGCTACACCTTC.

This clonotype has just a few counts. The chain recombines TRBV20-1 with TRBJ1-2; D possibly corresponds to TRBD1 (6 bases). The germline V gene has CDR1 DFQATT and CDR2 SNEGSKA (reference sequence). The CDR3 spans 14 residues. The germline V and J ends were trimmed by 2 bases and 8 bases, with 18 bases remaining between them. CDR3 coding DNA: TGCAGTGCTAGAAACAGGGACCGCGGATGGGGCTACACCTTC. Translated, it gives CSARNRDRGWGYTF.

This clonotype occurred a few times. The J gene is TRBJ2-2, the V gene TRBV5-4; D might be TRBD2 (6 bases). Germline lookup yields CDR1 SGHNT and CDR2 YYREEE (reference sequence). The CDR3 extends over 14 amino acids. V was shortened by 1 base and J by 4 bases, with 8 bases between the two germline ends. CDR3 coding DNA: TGTGCCAGCAGCTTGTTAGCGGCCACCGGGGAGCTGTTTTTT. Its protein is CASSLLAATGELFF.

The chain links TRBV7-9 to TRBJ2-1, with 8 bases aligning to TRBD2. The trim removed 2 bases at V and 5 bases at J, leaving 2 bases unmatched. The CDR3 consists of 14 residues. Germline CDR1 SEHNR, CDR2 FQNEAQ (reference sequence). CDR3 sequence (DNA): TGTGCCAGCAGCTTACCCGGGGGGGACAATGAGCAGTTCTTC. Protein product: CASSLPGGDNEQFF.

The chain links TRBV9 to TRBJ2-3, with D possibly being TRBD1 (6 bases). CDR3 size: 20 residues. Trimming pared 1 base from V and 0 bases from J, leaving 24 bases between. Germline values: CDR1 SGDLS, CDR2 YYNGEE. CDR3 loop: CASSVPKDDRPSPSTDTQYF. DNA of the CDR3: TGTGCCAGCAGCGTACCCAAGGATGACAGGCCCTCACCTAGCACAGATACGCAGTATTTT.

In this sample, this clonotype turned up a few times. This CDR3 reads CASSQGVGTEAFF. Here the CDR3 DNA reads TGTGCCAGCAGCCAAGGGGTGGGAACTGAAGCTTTCTTT. The V gene is TRBV14, the J gene TRBJ1-1, with D hard to call. The CDR3 loop spans 13 amino acids. Trimming stripped 1 base from V and 5 bases from J, with 8 bases between. CDR1 and CDR2 from the germline V gene are SGHDN and FVKESK.

This clonotype has only a few counts. The chain combines TRBV20-1 with TRBJ1-3; 11 bases are shared with TRBD1. Germline V gives CDR1 DFQATT, CDR2 SNEGSKA (reference sequence). With V trimmed by 6 bases and J by 0 bases, 19 bases remained unmatched. The CDR3 is 20 residues long. The CDR3 spells CSAILQLGQGGTDSGNTIYF. CDR3 in DNA: TGCAGTGCCATCCTTCAGTTGGGACAGGGGGGGACTGACTCTGGAAACACCATATATTTT.

The chain recombines TRBV28 with TRBJ1-4; no firm D call. The germline gives CDR1 MDHEN, CDR2 SYDVKM. V gave up 4 bases and J gave up 2 bases, with 11 bases separating them. The CDR3 extends over 15 amino acids. The CDR3 DNA reads TGTGCCAGCAGTTCACCGACACCTACTAATGAAAAACTGTTTTTT. Protein product: CASSSPTPTNEKLFF.

This clonotype occurred a few times. The chain carries TRBV6-2 or TRBV6-3 and TRBJ1-4, with D perhaps matching TRBD1 (6 bases). The germline V gene encodes CDR1 MNHEY and CDR2 SVGEGT. The V and J ends lost 5 bases and 14 bases respectively, with 24 bases between them. This CDR3 comprises 15 residues. DNA for the CDR3: TGTGCCAGCAGTCTCGACAGGCCCGGGAAGGATTCGCTGTTTTTT. Encoded protein: CASSLDRPGKDSLFF.

This chain links TRBV15 with TRBJ1-1; D uncertain. This CDR3 is built from 15 residues. In germline, CDR1 is LNHNV, CDR2 YYDKDF (reference sequence). V dropped 0 bases and J dropped 1 base, with 9 bases sitting between them. Here the CDR3 DNA reads TGTGCCACCAGCAGAGATCTAGAGCCGAACACTGAAGCTTTCTTT. Its translation: CATSRDLEPNTEAFF. The whole variable domain, filled in from reference TRBV15 and TRBJ1-1, reads DAMVIQNPRYQVTQFGKPVTLSCSQTLNHNVMYWYQQKSSQAPKLLFHYYDKDFNNEADTPDNFQSRRPNTSFCFLDIRSPGLGDTAMYLCATSRDLEPNTEAFFGQGTRLTVV.

This clonotype appeared many times. The genes are TRBV7-8 and TRBJ1-1, with D possibly TRBD1 on 5 matching bases. CDR1 and CDR2 (germline): SGHVS, FQNEAQ. V was clipped by 5 bases and J by 6 bases, with 19 bases between them. The CDR3 is 15 amino acids. CDR3 sequence (DNA): TGTGCCAGCAGCCCCCCTCCCGGGGCTTGGGCTGAAGCTTTCTTT. It encodes CASSPPPGAWAEAFF.

The chain combines TRBV11-2 with TRBJ1-1; no reliable D call. The V gene's germline CDR1 is SGHAT and CDR2 FQNNGV. The V end was cut by 11 bases, the J end by 5 bases, with 18 bases between. The CDR3 has 13 amino acids. DNA for the CDR3: TGTGCCTCCCCGGGCTCGCGAGGAACTGAAGCTTTCTTT. Protein: CASPGSRGTEAFF.

This clonotype was counted between two and nine times. V usage is TRBV6-5 and J usage is TRBJ2-5; 7 bases align to TRBD1. After removal of 6 bases from V and 5 bases from J, the junction contained 6 bases not matched to a gene. Germline values: CDR1 MNHEY, CDR2 SVGAGI. The CDR3 runs to 13 residues. The CDR3: CASRRTGDETQYF. The DNA for the CDR3 is TGTGCCAGCAGACGTACAGGGGACGAGACCCAGTACTTC.

This clonotype was picked up a small number of times. This chain connects TRBV6-6 to TRBJ2-5; D is tentatively TRBD1 or TRBD2 (5 bases each). The CDR3 is 14 amino acids. Germline values: CDR1 MNHNY, CDR2 SVGAGI (reference sequence). With 6 bases removed from V and 7 bases from J, the gap between germline ends came to 18 bases. Here the CDR3 DNA reads TGTGCCAGCAGCCACCCGGGGCAGACGGGGACCCAGTACTTC. Its protein is CASSHPGQTGTQYF.

The rearrangement uses TRBV6-6 and TRBJ1-2; D unclear. This CDR3 is built from 13 residues. CDR1 and CDR2 (germline): MNHNY, SVGAGI (reference sequence). V lost 5 bases and J 7 bases, leaving 14 bases between the germline ends. The CDR3 region has the DNA TGTGCCAGCAGTCTCGGATACAGCTCTGGCTACACCTTC. Protein product: CASSLGYSSGYTF.

The V call is TRBV7-8, the J call TRBJ2-1; possibly TRBD2 for D (6 bases). The CDR3 has 15 amino acids. CDR1 is SGHVS and CDR2 is FQNEAQ in the germline V gene. The ends were cut back, 5 bases at V and 1 base at J, with 12 bases in the middle. Here the CDR3 DNA reads TGTGCCAGCAGCCGGTCGGGGGAATCCTACAATGAGCAGTTCTTC. It specifies CASSRSGESYNEQFF.

DNA for the CDR3: TGCAGTGCTAGCACTAGCGGGGGGCCCGGGGCCAAAAACATTCAGTACTTC. This sequence encodes CSASTSGGPGAKNIQYF. The chain couples TRBV20-1 to TRBJ2-4; 12 bases are a match to TRBD2. The ends lost 3 bases at V and 1 base at J; junction bases unmatched: 7. The germline CDR1 and CDR2 sequences are DFQATT and SNEGSKA (reference sequence). The CDR3 runs to 17 residues.

CDR3 region: CATSDHRQSGGYTF. The CDR3 DNA follows: TGTGCCACCAGTGATCATCGACAGAGCGGCGGCTACACCTTC. The chain combines TRBV24-1 with TRBJ1-2, with D possibly being TRBD1 (5 bases). The CDR3 extends over 14 amino acids. V lost 3 bases and J 8 bases, leaving 15 bases between the germline ends. Germline CDR1 reads KGHDR; CDR2 reads SFDVKD.